This TCR beta chain was captured in a study of blood T cells in healthy people across ages. Between the trimmed V and J ends, which lost 5 bases and 7 bases, there was a span of 15 bases. The CDR3 runs 15 residues. The germline gives CDR1 MDHEN, CDR2 SYDVKM. It was with a sample-barcoded 5' primer and a J-beta primer mix that a second PCR of roughly 7 to 12 cycles was run. TCRdb processed the 5' RACE reads anew with MiXCR; each CDR3 protein has one entry. The sample carries around 1,000,000 distinct CDR3 sequences, roughly a quarter recorded once. A minimum of 6 micrograms of total RNA was extracted per sample. This sample also appeared in a second study, on T cells of mothers and their children. That paper notes: Each mother yielded more than 8.5 million TCR beta CDR3 reads. Each child yielded approximately 2.9 million reads.

The receptor was isolated from a girl aged 2-10 years in good health. J is TRBJ1-6 and V is TRBV28, with TRBD1 as a possible D gene (5 bases). The specimen was blood. This CDR3 reads CASSPSMGPNSPLHF. CDR3 in DNA: TGTGCCAGCAGTCCTTCAATGGGGCCGAATTCACCCCTCCACTTT.